Listed below are T cell receptor beta chains from one sample, sequenced in a study of shared T cell receptors in the human thymus. Sequencing used immunoSEQ multiplex PCR; TCRdb keeps in-frame clones, though not all of them. This sample has roughly 500,000 clones, with 75% to 80% found just once. These data are also associated with another study on human thymus T cells.

Sample: thymocytes. The receptors here all came from a boy younger than two with a congenital heart defect. Each CDR3 is given with its conserved first and last residue. A D gene is named only where the DNA matches it firmly. The size of a clone is reported for some rows only, either as once, few or many, or as a class for expanded clones.

CDR3 DNA	CDR3 protein	D gene	V gene	J gene	clone size
TGTGCCAGCAGACCCAGGGGGCGGCAGCCCCAGCATTTT	CASRPRGRQPQHF	TRBD1	TRBV28	TRBJ1-5	NA
TGTGCCAGCAGCTTGAACAGGGGTTCCTACAATGAGCAGTTCTTC	CASSLNRGSYNEQFF	TRBD1	TRBV7-2	TRBJ2-1	few
TGTGCCAGCAGCTTAGCCCCTAGCGGGGGGACCCACGGGGAGCTGTTTTTT	CASSLAPSGGTHGELFF	TRBD2	TRBV7-2	TRBJ2-2	NA
TGCGCCAGCAGCCAGAGGGATGAGAGTTTGACCCAGTACTTC	CASSQRDESLTQYF	NA	TRBV5-1	TRBJ2-5	NA
TGCAGCGTTCGGGAGGTAGATGAGCAGTTCTTC	CSVREVDEQFF	TRBD2	TRBV29-1	TRBJ2-1	NA
TGTGCCAGCAGAGAAGGACAGGGAAACACCGGGGAGCTGTTTTTT	CASREGQGNTGELFF	TRBD1	TRBV4-2	TRBJ2-2	NA
TGTGCCAGCAGCTACGGACAGGGGAGGTACAATGAGCAGTTCTTC	CASSYGQGRYNEQFF	TRBD1	TRBV7-6	TRBJ2-1	NA
TGTGCCAGCAGCTTGGTGATTGTGCCCTCCGTTTCAGACGAGCAGTACTTC	CASSLVIVPSVSDEQYF	NA	TRBV5-4	TRBJ2-7	NA
TGTGCCAGCAGCCCGAAAGCAGCGGGAGTTCGATGGGTAACAGATACGCAGTATTTT	CASSPKAAGVRWVTDTQYF	TRBD2	TRBV11-2	TRBJ2-3	NA
TGTGCCAGCAGCCAAAGAGGATCGCTGGAAAGTTGGGTCTACGAGCAGTACTTC	CASSQRGSLESWVYEQYF	NA	TRBV14	TRBJ2-7	NA
TGTGCCTGGAGTGTACTGGGACATCTCTCCTACGAGCAGTACTTC	CAWSVLGHLSYEQYF	NA	TRBV30	TRBJ2-7	NA
TGTGCCAGCAGCCCTCACCTCCTAGCGGGGGGCCAAGAGACCCAGTACTTC	CASSPHLLAGGQETQYF	TRBD2	TRBV5-6	TRBJ2-5	NA
TGTGCCAGCTCACCTCAGACAGGGTTGTACTATGGCTACACCTTC	CASSPQTGLYYGYTF	TRBD1	TRBV18	TRBJ1-2	NA
TGTGCCAGCCCTCCCCCTAGCGGGAGCTACAATGAGCAGTTCTTC	CASPPPSGSYNEQFF	TRBD2	TRBV6-1	TRBJ2-1	NA
TGCGCCAGCAGCCCAGGGGGCTACGAGCAGTACTTC	CASSPGGYEQYF	TRBD1	TRBV10-2	TRBJ2-7	NA
TGCGCCAGCAGCCAAGATCAGGCAGGCGTCTCTGGGGCCAACGTCCTGACTTTC	CASSQDQAGVSGANVLTF	NA	TRBV4-3	TRBJ2-6	NA
TGTGCCAGCAGTTTACGGGGGCGGACTAGGTTTTACAATGAGCAGTTCTTC	CASSLRGRTRFYNEQFF	NA	TRBV27	TRBJ2-1	NA
TGTGCCAGCAGCCCAAAGGACAGGAGCTATGGCTACACCTTC	CASSPKDRSYGYTF	TRBD1	TRBV7-2	TRBJ1-2	NA
TGTGCCAGCAGTGACACTCCGGGACTAGCAAGCAATGAGCAGTTCTTC	CASSDTPGLASNEQFF	TRBD2	TRBV6-4	TRBJ2-1	NA
TGTGCCAGCGGACCTCCGGGGGGGACAGGGGGCTGGGAGACCCAGTACTTC	CASGPPGGTGGWETQYF	TRBD1	TRBV27	TRBJ2-5	NA
TGTGCCAGCAGCCTGCGGGGCAGAGACACAGATACGCAGTATTTT	CASSLRGRDTDTQYF	NA	TRBV7-2	TRBJ2-3	NA
TGTGCCTGGATGGCGGGGACTAGCGGGACTGAGACCCAGTACTTC	CAWMAGTSGTETQYF	TRBD2	TRBV30	TRBJ2-5	NA
TGTGCCAGCAGCCCGACAGGCAAAGAGACCCAGTACTTC	CASSPTGKETQYF	NA	TRBV2	TRBJ2-5	NA
TGCGCCAGCAGAAACCTCCGGGATGAGCAGTTCTTC	CASRNLRDEQFF	NA	TRBV4-3	TRBJ2-1	few
TGTGCCAGCAGCCCAACGGACAGGGGGGGCGAGCAGTACTTC	CASSPTDRGGEQYF	TRBD1	TRBV5-6	TRBJ2-7	NA
TGTGCCAGCAGTTTATCGATGGGCAGGGGGACGAACACCGGGGAGCTGTTTTTT	CASSLSMGRGTNTGELFF	TRBD1	TRBV27	TRBJ2-2	NA
TGTGCCAGCAGCCAGTTGGGTAGCCGCGGGACCCAGTACTTC	CASSQLGSRGTQYF	NA	TRBV21-1	TRBJ2-5	NA
TGTGCCAGCAGTGGGTGGGCCCCAGATACGCAGTATTTT	CASSGWAPDTQYF	NA	TRBV6-1	TRBJ2-3	NA
TGTGCCAGCAGCCAGGGGGGCTACAGGGGGCACAAATCGAACACTGAAGCTTTCTTT	CASSQGGYRGHKSNTEAFF	TRBD1	TRBV14	TRBJ1-1	NA
TGTGCCAGCACCCCAACTTGGGCTAGCGGGAGGCCTGAAGCCTACGAGCAGTACTTC	CASTPTWASGRPEAYEQYF	TRBD2	TRBV11-2	TRBJ2-7	NA
TGTGCCAGCAGCTCGCGGGGAACCCAGGGACGGGAGCAAGAGACCCAGTACTTC	CASSSRGTQGREQETQYF	NA	TRBV5-5	TRBJ2-5	few
TGTGCCAGTAGTATAGTCCGGGACAGGGTTTATAGGGGGGCCAACGTCCTGACTTTC	CASSIVRDRVYRGANVLTF	TRBD1	TRBV19	TRBJ2-6	NA
TGTGCCAGCAGCGCATACAGGGACAATCAGCCCCAGCATTTT	CASSAYRDNQPQHF	NA	TRBV9	TRBJ1-5	NA
TGCAGTGCTGCCGGGGAAGGCTACACCTTC	CSAAGEGYTF	NA	TRBV20-1	TRBJ1-2	NA
TGTGCCAGCAGCCCGAGAGGGCCGTCCTACAATGAGCAGTTCTTC	CASSPRGPSYNEQFF	NA	TRBV14	TRBJ2-1	NA
TGTGCCAGCAGTCTAAGGGACAGGGGGATGGTAGATACGCAGTATTTT	CASSLRDRGMVDTQYF	TRBD1	TRBV28	TRBJ2-3	NA
TGTGCCAGCAGCTTCGCCAGGGGAGACGAGCAGTACTTC	CASSFARGDEQYF	NA	TRBV5-8	TRBJ2-7	NA
TGCAGCGTTGCGACAAAACTAGCCAAAAACATTCAGTACTTC	CSVATKLAKNIQYF	NA	TRBV29-1	TRBJ2-4	NA
TGTGCCAGCAGCCAAGATCCAGAGGGCTACGTTAGGGATGGCTACACCTTC	CASSQDPEGYVRDGYTF	NA	TRBV4-2	TRBJ1-2	NA
TGTGCCAGCAATCCTCCGGGACCCGGACTAGCGGGGGGCTCCTACAATGAGCAGTTCTTC	CASNPPGPGLAGGSYNEQFF	TRBD2	TRBV27	TRBJ2-1	NA
TGTGCCAGCAGTGACTCGTCCGGGAGGGATTACAATGAGCAGTTCTTC	CASSDSSGRDYNEQFF	TRBD2	TRBV6-4	TRBJ2-1	NA
TGTGCCACCAGCAGGGAAGCGGGAGGGCCAACCTACGAGCAGTACTTC	CATSREAGGPTYEQYF	TRBD2	TRBV15	TRBJ2-7	few
TGTGCCAGCAGCCAAGATTGTAGGAGGATGAACACCGGGGAGCTGTTTTTT	CASSQDCRRMNTGELFF	NA	TRBV4-2	TRBJ2-2	NA
TGTGCCTGGAGTTTCACAGGTCCTTATAGCAATCAGCCCCAGCATTTT	CAWSFTGPYSNQPQHF	NA	TRBV30	TRBJ1-5	NA
TGCGCCAGCAGCCAAGGGGGACTAGCGGGACCGGAAACCGGGGAGCTGTTTTTT	CASSQGGLAGPETGELFF	TRBD2	TRBV4-1	TRBJ2-2	NA
TGTGCCAGCAGCCCAAGACAGGGGGTACAGAAAGAGCAGTACTTC	CASSPRQGVQKEQYF	TRBD1	TRBV7-6	TRBJ2-7	NA
TGTGCCAGCAGCTACGGACAGGTGGGATACGAGCAGTACTTC	CASSYGQVGYEQYF	TRBD1	TRBV11-2	TRBJ2-7	NA